Listed here are 9 T cell receptor beta chains from one sample, sequenced in a study of blood T cell repertoires in COVID-19. Repertoires were generated with immunoSEQ multiplex PCR, while TCRdb's copy carries only in-frame clones and drops some. The sample contains about 100,000 clones, 80% of which appear only once. The sample comprised peripheral blood. Source of these receptors: a woman aged 70-85 years with acute or convalescent COVID-19.

This clone occurred once. V usage is TRBV4-2 and J usage is TRBJ2-7, with 7 bases fitting TRBD1. The CDR3 runs to 15 residues. V shed 0 bases, J shed 6 bases, and the junction held 8 bases outside the gene matches. Germline loops: CDR1 LGHNA, CDR2 YNFKEQ. CDR3 bases: TGTGCCAGCAGCCAAGAGGAGCTCTCAGGGGGCGAGCAGTACGTC. This gives the protein CASSQEELSGGEQYV.

CDR3 protein: CASSYSTGGRADTQYF. The CDR3 DNA sequence: TGTGCCAGCAGTTACTCGACAGGGGGGAGGGCAGATACGCAGTATTTT. The chain combines TRBV6-5 with TRBJ2-3; 9 nucleotides agree with TRBD1. CDR1 MNHEY and CDR2 SVGAGI come from the germline V gene. Trimming at V came to 0 bases and at J to 4 bases, leaving 5 bases not matched to a gene. The CDR3 length is 16 residues.

The chain couples TRBV20-1 to TRBJ2-5; a possible D gene is TRBD1 (6 bases). Trimming cost V 3 bases and J 2 bases, with 10 bases left between them. The germline V gene encodes CDR1 DFQATT and CDR2 SNEGSKA (reference sequence). The CDR3 loop spans 13 amino acids. CDR3 amino acids: CSASQGLQETQYF. CDR3 nucleotide sequence: TGCAGTGCTAGTCAGGGGTTACAAGAGACCCAGTACTTC.

The chain links TRBV2 to TRBJ2-7; unclear D gene. V lost 4 bases to trimming and J lost 0 bases, with 7 bases between them. This CDR3 has 13 amino acids. Germline CDR1 is SNHLY and CDR2 is FYNNEI. CDR3 sequence reads: CASSVSPSYEQYV. The CDR3 DNA sequence: TGTGCCAGCAGTGTCAGTCCCTCCTACGAGCAGTACGTC.

This clone was seen only a few times. This rearrangement joins TRBV27 to TRBJ2-7; 11 positions agree with TRBD2. CDR3 length: 15 amino acids. Losses at the gene ends were 4 bases for V and 7 bases for J; bases not matched to a gene: 9. Germline values: CDR1 MNHEY, CDR2 SMNVEV (reference sequence). The DNA for the CDR3 is TGTGCCAGCAGTTCCTCACTAGCGGGGGCTGGGGAGCAGTACTTC. This gives the protein CASSSSLAGAGEQYF.

The gene calls are TRBV19 and TRBJ2-1, with a tentative D call TRBD2 (5 bases). CDR3 length: 15 amino acids. The germline CDR1 and CDR2 sequences are LNHDA and SQIVND (reference sequence). The germline V and J ends were trimmed by 3 bases and 7 bases, with 16 bases remaining between them. CDR3 nucleotide sequence: TGTGCCAGTAGTATCGAAGGGAGTAGTAGTAATGAGCAGTTCTTC. This gives the protein CASSIEGSSSNEQFF.

This clone was observed at least ten times. The V gene is TRBV2, the J gene TRBJ2-3, with D tentatively TRBD2 (5 bases). Per the germline V gene, CDR1 is SNHLY and CDR2 is FYNNEI. V lost 8 bases and J 1 base, leaving 25 bases between the germline ends. The CDR3 length is 18 residues. The CDR3 DNA follows: TGTGCCAGCCCCCCCGACTGGCTAGCATTCTCTGGCACAGATACGCAGTATTTT. Protein: CASPPDWLAFSGTDTQYF.

This clone was detected only a few times. The chain carries TRBV10-3 and TRBJ2-1, with 11 positions matching TRBD2. V lost 4 bases and J lost 7; bases outside the gene matches: 6. CDR1 is ENHRY, CDR2 SYGVKD, per germline. CDR3 size: 15 residues. The CDR3 bases are TGTGCCATCAGTGGAGGTAGCGGGGGGGATAATGAGCAGTTCTTC. Its protein product is CAISGGSGGDNEQFF.

The J gene is TRBJ1-1, the V gene TRBV7-9, with a weak D call TRBD1 (5 bases). With 3 bases removed from V and 3 bases from J, the gap between germline ends came to 14 bases. The CDR3 spans 15 residues. CDR1 and CDR2 from the germline V gene are SEHNR and FQNEAQ (reference sequence). The CDR3 loop is CASSFLGRDDTEAFF. In DNA form, the CDR3 reads TGTGCCAGCAGCTTTTTGGGCAGGGATGACACTGAAGCTTTCTTT.